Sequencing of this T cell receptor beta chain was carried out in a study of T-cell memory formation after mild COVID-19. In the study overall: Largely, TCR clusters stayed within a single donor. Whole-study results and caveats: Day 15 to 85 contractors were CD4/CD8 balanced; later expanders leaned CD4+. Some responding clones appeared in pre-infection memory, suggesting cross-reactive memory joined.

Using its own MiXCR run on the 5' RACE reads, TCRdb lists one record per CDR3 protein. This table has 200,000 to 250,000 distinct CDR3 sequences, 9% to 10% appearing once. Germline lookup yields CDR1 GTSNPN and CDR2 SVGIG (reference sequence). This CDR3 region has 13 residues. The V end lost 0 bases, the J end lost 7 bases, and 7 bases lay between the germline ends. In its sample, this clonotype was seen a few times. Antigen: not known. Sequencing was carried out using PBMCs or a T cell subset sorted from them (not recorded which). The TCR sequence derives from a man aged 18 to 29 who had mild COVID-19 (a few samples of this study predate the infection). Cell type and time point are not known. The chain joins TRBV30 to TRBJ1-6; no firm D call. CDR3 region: CAWSVHQNSPLHF. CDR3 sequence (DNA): TGTGCCTGGAGTGTACATCAGAATTCACCCCTCCACTTT.